The 24 T cell receptor beta chains reported below all come from one sample, sequenced in a study of cytomegalovirus exposure and HLA in healthy donors. 13 Jbeta primers and 60 Vbeta primers were used for the PCR. The method was immunoSEQ multiplex PCR; TCRdb's version includes in-frame clones alone and lacks a portion of them. This table has roughly 140,000 clones, more than 70% appearing once. Sequences were obtained from PBMCs. These receptor sequences come from a woman aged 50 to 60 in good health and CMV-seronegative.

This clone was recorded once. The chain recombines TRBV28 with TRBJ1-5; 7 bases line up with TRBD1. V was pared by 2 bases and J by 7 bases, with 5 bases of the junction left unmatched. Germline V gene data show CDR1 as MDHEN and CDR2 as SYDVKM. The CDR3 has 14 amino acids. The CDR3 reads CASSLGVRGQPQHF. The CDR3 coding sequence is TGTGCCAGCAGTTTAGGGGTCAGGGGGCAGCCCCAGCATTTT. Complete variable domain (other parts from reference TRBV28 and TRBJ1-5): DVKVTQSSRYLVKRTGEKVFLECVQDMDHENMFWYRQDPGLGLRLIYFSYDVKMKEKGDIPEGYSVSREKKERFSLILESASTNQTSMYLCASSLGVRGQPQHFGDGTRLSIL.

The rearrangement joins TRBV21-1 to TRBJ2-3; the DNA was not used to check the table's D call, TRBD1. TRBV21-1 is tagged as a pseudogene. The CDR3 spans 16 residues. CDR3 nucleotide sequence: TGTGCCAGCAGCACCCAATGCCAGGGGGTAGCAGATACGCAGTATTTT. Translating gives CASSTQCQGVADTQYF.

The rearrangement uses TRBV5-1 and TRBJ2-7, with a possible D match to TRBD2 (5 bases). Germline CDR1 SGHRS, CDR2 YFSETQ. V was trimmed by 0 bases and J by 6 bases, leaving 10 bases between them. This CDR3 is built from 13 residues. Here the CDR3 DNA reads TGCGCCAGCAGCTTGGGGGTCGAGGGCGAGCAGTACTTC. Its translation: CASSLGVEGEQYF. Drawing the rest from reference TRBV5-1 and TRBJ2-7, the complete variable domain is KAGVTQTPRYLIKTRGQQVTLSCSPISGHRSVSWYQQTPGQGLQFLFEYFSETQRNKGNFPGRFSGRQFSNSRSEMNVSTLELGDSALYLCASSLGVEGEQYFGPGTRLTVT.

This clone has more than one count but fewer than ten. The chain uses TRBV4-3 and TRBJ1-4, with unresolved D. Trimming cost V 4 bases and J 0 bases, with 9 bases left between them. CDR1 is LGHNA, CDR2 YSLEER, per germline. There are 15 residues in the CDR3. CDR3 residues: CASSLDFTTNEKLFF. CDR3 nucleotide sequence: TGCGCCAGCAGCCTCGACTTTACAACTAATGAAAAACTGTTTTTT.

The J gene is TRBJ2-3, the V gene TRBV7-8, with 12 positions matching TRBD2. Germline values: CDR1 SGHVS, CDR2 FQNEAQ. V trimming: 4 bases; J trimming: 6 bases; junction bases outside the gene matches: 11. The CDR3 is 17 amino acids. The CDR3 DNA follows: TGTGCCAGCAGCTCCAGACTAGCGGGGGAGCCCGGGGATACGCAGTATTTT. Its protein is CASSSRLAGEPGDTQYF.

This clone showed up just a few times. The chain links TRBV27 to TRBJ1-1; D call uncertain. CDR3 size: 13 residues. The ends were cut back, 8 bases at V and 1 base at J, with 11 bases in the middle. Germline V gene data show CDR1 as MNHEY and CDR2 as SMNVEV (reference sequence). The CDR3 reads CASGARRNTEAFF. The CDR3 coding sequence is TGTGCCAGCGGAGCCCGCCGGAACACTGAAGCTTTCTTT.

This chain uses TRBV4-2 with TRBJ2-1, with 12 bases lining up with TRBD2. CDR1 is LGHNA, CDR2 YNFKEQ, per germline. The CDR3 loop spans 18 amino acids. Germline trimming cut 0 bases from V and 1 base from J; bases unmatched to any gene: 4. In nucleotides, the CDR3 is TGTGCCAGCAGCCAAGATAAGACTAGCGGGGGTTCCTACAATGAGCAGTTCTTC. This sequence encodes CASSQDKTSGGSYNEQFF.

The CDR3 here is CASSLDVGTGGRGYTF. The DNA of the CDR3 is TGCGCCAGCAGCTTGGATGTCGGGACAGGGGGGAGAGGCTACACCTTC. J is TRBJ1-2 and V is TRBV5-1; 11 bases are shared with TRBD1. J lost 8 bases, V lost 0 bases, and 9 bases had no gene match. The CDR3 is 16 residues long. Germline V CDR1 and CDR2: SGHRS, YFSETQ.

The chain carries TRBV2 and TRBJ1-1; D is unclear. Germline V lookup: CDR1 SNHLY, CDR2 FYNNEI. The CDR3 is made up of 14 amino acids. The V gene lost 6 bases and the J gene lost 3 bases, with 14 bases spanning the gap. The CDR3 coding sequence is TGTGCCAGCAGGAGAAATCGATTAGACACTGAAGCTTTCTTT. Protein: CASRRNRLDTEAFF.

This clone was recorded once. This rearrangement joins TRBV5-5 to TRBJ2-3; D not resolved. Germline CDR1 reads SGHKS; CDR2 reads YYEKEE (reference sequence). V lost 4 bases, J lost 6 bases, and 18 bases lay in between. The CDR3 covers 15 residues. CDR3 amino acids: CASSLEVNELDTQYF. The CDR3 region has the DNA TGTGCCAGCAGCCTTGAGGTTAATGAGTTGGATACGCAGTATTTT. The variable domain in full, completed from reference TRBV5-5 and TRBJ2-3, reads DAGVTQSPTHLIKTRGQQVTLRCSPISGHKSVSWYQQVLGQGPQFIFQYYEKEERGRGNFPDRFSARQFPNYSSELNVNALLLGDSALYLCASSLEVNELDTQYFGPGTRLTVL.

This rearrangement joins TRBV7-3 to TRBJ1-6; tentative D call: TRBD1 (5 bases). Germline CDR1 is SGHTA and CDR2 is FQGTGA. Trimming took off 3 bases at V and 6 bases at J, with 12 bases between the two ends. The CDR3 is 15 amino acids. CDR3 bases: TGTGCCAGCAGCTTGATAGGGGCGCCTAATTCACCCCTCCACTTT. Its protein is CASSLIGAPNSPLHF.

The chain carries TRBV28 and TRBJ2-3; D is unresolved. This CDR3 is 14 amino acids long. The ends were cut back, 6 bases at V and 2 bases at J, with 12 bases in the middle. Germline CDR1 and CDR2: MDHEN and SYDVKM. CDR3 in DNA: TGTGCCAGCAGCGCACGACTCCCCACAGATACGCAGTATTTT. It codes for CASSARLPTDTQYF.

The chain recombines TRBV7-3 with TRBJ2-1, with TRBD2 matching 11 bases. V shed 3 bases, J shed 9 bases, and the junction held 7 bases outside the gene matches. Per germline, CDR1 SGHTA and CDR2 FQGTGA. CDR3 size: 15 residues. CDR3 sequence (DNA): TGTGCCAGCAGCTTTACACTAGCGGGGGCGGGTGAGCAGTTCTTC. Protein: CASSFTLAGAGEQFF.

V gene TRBV5-6 combines with J gene TRBJ1-2, with D possibly matching TRBD1 (6 bases). This CDR3 contains 12 residues. Germline V gene lookup returns CDR1 SGHDT and CDR2 YYEEEE. Trimming removed 5 bases at V and 7 bases at J, with 12 bases between. CDR3 sequence reads: CASRQGQCGYTF. The CDR3 coding sequence is TGTGCCAGCAGACAAGGACAGTGTGGCTACACCTTC.

The chain is built from TRBV4-2 and TRBJ1-3, with TRBD1 as a possible D gene (6 bases). V lost 0 bases to trimming and J lost 3 bases, with 6 bases between them. The germline V gene has CDR1 LGHNA and CDR2 YNFKEQ. There are 14 residues in the CDR3. CDR3 nucleotides: TGTGCCAGCAGCCAAGAAGGGGGTGGAAACACCATATATTTT. As protein: CASSQEGGGNTIYF.

This clone has at least ten counts. The chain uses TRBV5-1 and TRBJ1-1, with unresolved D. Germline V gene sequence: CDR1 SGHRS, CDR2 YFSETQ. The CDR3 sequence is 14 residues long. V was clipped by 0 bases and J by 5 bases, with 11 bases between them. The CDR3 region has the DNA TGCGCCAGCAGCTTGGACAGACGGGAGACTGAAGCTTTCTTT. It encodes CASSLDRRETEAFF.

This chain uses TRBV5-4 with TRBJ1-2; no clear D gene. CDR1 SGHNT and CDR2 YYREEE come from the germline V gene (reference sequence). This CDR3 is 13 amino acids long. Deletions cut 0 bases from V and 8 bases from J, with 11 bases between. CDR3 loop: CASSLAGVEGYTF. The CDR3 DNA reads TGTGCCAGCAGCTTGGCCGGGGTGGAGGGCTACACCTTC.

V gene TRBV29-1 combines with J gene TRBJ2-7; 7 nucleotides align to TRBD1. Germline V gene sequence: CDR1 SQVTM, CDR2 ANQGSEA. The CDR3 is 12 amino acids. With 3 bases clipped from V and 5 bases from J, the junction kept 4 bases outside the gene matches. Written as DNA, the CDR3 is TGCAGCGTTGAGGGGACAGCGGACGAGCAGTACTTC. Translated, it gives CSVEGTADEQYF.

J is TRBJ2-1 and V is TRBV4-1; 11 bases line up with TRBD2. The CDR3 runs 18 residues. CDR1 is MGHRA, CDR2 YSYEKL, per germline. V was clipped by 2 bases and J by 5 bases; unmatched bases: 11. CDR3 amino acids: CASSQNKIAGGPHNEQFF. The CDR3 DNA reads TGCGCCAGCAGCCAAAATAAGATAGCGGGGGGGCCCCACAATGAGCAGTTCTTC.

V usage is TRBV15 and J usage is TRBJ2-1; the D is unclear. Trimming took 0 bases from V and 8 from J, leaving 8 bases between them. Germline V gives CDR1 LNHNV, CDR2 YYDKDF (reference sequence). CDR3 length equals 13 residues. CDR3 in amino acids: CATSRDSVHEQFF. In nucleotides, the CDR3 is TGTGCCACCAGCAGAGATTCGGTGCATGAGCAGTTCTTC.

The rearrangement links TRBV11-2 to TRBJ1-3, with 9 bases identical to TRBD1. The CDR3 has 13 residues. The V and J ends lost 4 bases and 6 bases, in that order; junction bases with no gene match: 1. CDR1 is SGHAT and CDR2 is FQNNGV in the germline V gene. The CDR3 DNA is TGTGCCAGCAGCTGGACAGGGGAAAACACCATATATTTT. The encoded protein is CASSWTGENTIYF.

The CDR3 DNA sequence: TGTGCCAGCAGTGCGACAGGGGACTTTGAAGCTTTCTTT. This encodes CASSATGDFEAFF. The chain joins TRBV27 to TRBJ1-1; TRBD1 matches 8 bases. After removal of 5 bases from V and 7 bases from J, the junction contained 6 bases not matched to a gene. The CDR3 is made up of 13 amino acids. Germline CDR1 and CDR2: MNHEY and SMNVEV (reference sequence).

This clone was seen a single time. This chain joins TRBV5-1 and TRBJ1-6; TRBD1 might be the D (6 bases). The CDR3 contains 18 residues. V was shortened by 3 bases and J by 9 bases, with 25 bases between the two germline ends. Germline V gives CDR1 SGHRS, CDR2 YFSETQ. The CDR3 reads CASSSTPGAGVGSSPLHF. The CDR3 DNA is TGCGCCAGCAGCTCGACCCCAGGGGCGGGTGTAGGGAGTTCACCCCTCCACTTT.

This chain connects TRBV5-8 to TRBJ1-5; D gene uncertain. The length of the CDR3 is 13 residues. CDR1 is SGHTS and CDR2 is YDEGEE in the germline V gene. V was cut by 2 bases and J by 3 bases, with 6 bases left in between. In nucleotides, the CDR3 is TGTGCCAGCAGCTTATCCATCAATCAGCCCCAGCATTTT. Translated, it gives CASSLSINQPQHF.